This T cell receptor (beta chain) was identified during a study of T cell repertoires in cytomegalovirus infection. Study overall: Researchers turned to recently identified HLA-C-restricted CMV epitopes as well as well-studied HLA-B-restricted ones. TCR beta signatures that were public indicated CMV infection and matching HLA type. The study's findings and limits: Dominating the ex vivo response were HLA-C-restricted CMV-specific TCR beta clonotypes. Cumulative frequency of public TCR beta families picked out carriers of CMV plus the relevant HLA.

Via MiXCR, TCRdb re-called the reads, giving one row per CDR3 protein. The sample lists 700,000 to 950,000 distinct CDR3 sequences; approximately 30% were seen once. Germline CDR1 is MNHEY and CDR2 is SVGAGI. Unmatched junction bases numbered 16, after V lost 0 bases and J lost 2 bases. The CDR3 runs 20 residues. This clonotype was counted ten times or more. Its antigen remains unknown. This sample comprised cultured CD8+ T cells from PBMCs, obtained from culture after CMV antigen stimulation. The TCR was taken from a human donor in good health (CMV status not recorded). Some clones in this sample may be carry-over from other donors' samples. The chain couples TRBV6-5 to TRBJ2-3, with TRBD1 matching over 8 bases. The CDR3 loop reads CASSYSTTMRDRPDTDTQYF. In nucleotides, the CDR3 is TGTGCCAGCAGTTACTCAACCACTATGCGGGACAGGCCCGACACAGATACGCAGTATTTT.